This record covers a single T cell receptor (beta chain). The identical CDR3 is also encoded by other nucleotide sequences in the sample. In germline, CDR1 is SGHTA, CDR2 FQGTGA. The ends were cut back, 2 bases at V and 0 bases at J, with 7 bases in the middle. There are 15 residues in the CDR3. In the original analysis: There were no quality scores in the junction-only immunoSEQ sequences, so filtering differed. Clones were sequenced by immunoSEQ multiplex PCR, and TCRdb holds only the in-frame ones, with some missing. V and J calls and clone size follow that table, whereas D and trimming were derived from the DNA. The sample has about 2.4 million clones, under 95% seen once. The data were obtained in a study of shared clonotypes between healthy human individuals.

The V gene is TRBV7-3, the J gene TRBJ2-2; the D is unclear. The material sequenced was naive CD4+ T cells from PBMCs. The subset: CD45RA+ positively selected. The receptor was isolated from a man in his late teens or twenties in good health. Some clones in this sample may be carry-over from other donors' samples. The DNA for the CDR3 is TGTGCCAGCAGCTTAGGGCAGGCGAACACCGGGGAGCTGTTTTTT. It encodes CASSLGQANTGELFF.